This T cell receptor (beta chain) was captured in a study of control samples from healthy donors and cancer patients. The assay was immunoSEQ multiplex PCR, and TCRdb's table has in-frame clones only and misses some. This sample has around 100,000 clones, with about 90% found just once. Sequencing was performed on blood. This clonotype was sampled from a woman in her fifties or sixties in good health.

Here the CDR3 DNA reads TGTGCCAGCAGTAGTCAGCCGTCCTTCAATCAGCCCCAGCATTTT. Translation: CASSSQPSFNQPQHF. The V gene is TRBV3-1 (or the pseudogene TRBV3-2), the J gene TRBJ1-5; no firm D call. The CDR3 runs 15 residues. V lost 6 bases and J lost 3, with 15 bases in between. Germline values: CDR1 LGHDT, CDR2 YNNKEL (reference sequence).